This T cell receptor (beta chain) was recorded in a study of shared clonotypes between healthy human individuals. At the level of the study: CD4 naive and CD4 memory each took three plates per donor, while CD8 naive took two and CD8 memory one. Notes on the study in general: Larger richness was generally estimated for naive than memory subsets. Clonotype sharing among donors, it was expected, would be affected by sequencing depth.

Comments on this clone: Its antigen remains unidentified.

Several immunoSEQ plates received, in even portions, the genomic DNA of each subset. The assay was immunoSEQ multiplex PCR, and TCRdb's table has in-frame clones only and misses some. The data hold about 960,000 clones, with over 75% observed a single time. Trimming left V 2 bases short and J 4 bases short, with 13 bases between. The CDR3 covers 15 residues. In germline, CDR1 is SGHDT, CDR2 YYEEEE. Specimen: memory CD4+ T cells sorted from blood. Subset noted: CD45RA-negative fraction. The sequence was collected from a man younger than 35 in good health. This chain connects TRBV5-6 to TRBJ2-1; a weak D match, TRBD2 (6 bases). The CDR3 nucleotides are TGTGCCAGCAGCTTCAGACTAGGGGAATACAATGAGCAGTTCTTC. Protein: CASSFRLGEYNEQFF.